This T cell receptor beta chain was sequenced for a study of shared clonotypes between healthy human individuals. Study context: Each donor's CD8 memory used one plate, CD8 naive two, each CD4 subset three. Study-wide points: Rarefaction exposed incomplete sorted-subset sequencing despite large depth.

Trimming shortened V by 2 bases and J by 1 base, and 14 bases separated the two germline ends. This CDR3 comprises 16 residues. CDR1 and CDR2 from the germline V gene are MNHEY and SVGAGI. Some clones are missing from TCRdb's copy, which holds only in-frame ones; the method was immunoSEQ multiplex PCR. The sample has millions of clones; around 95% are singletons. This clone was seen just once. As yet, its antigen is unknown. The sequence was obtained from a man in his late teens or twenties in good health. The sample comprised naive CD4+ T cells sorted from blood. Subset here: CD45RA+ positively selected. The V call is TRBV6-5, the J call TRBJ1-1; D is perhaps TRBD1 (5 bases). In DNA, the CDR3 is TGTGCCAGCAGTTACGGGCAGGGATTAGGGAACACTGAAGCTTTCTTT. It specifies CASSYGQGLGNTEAFF.